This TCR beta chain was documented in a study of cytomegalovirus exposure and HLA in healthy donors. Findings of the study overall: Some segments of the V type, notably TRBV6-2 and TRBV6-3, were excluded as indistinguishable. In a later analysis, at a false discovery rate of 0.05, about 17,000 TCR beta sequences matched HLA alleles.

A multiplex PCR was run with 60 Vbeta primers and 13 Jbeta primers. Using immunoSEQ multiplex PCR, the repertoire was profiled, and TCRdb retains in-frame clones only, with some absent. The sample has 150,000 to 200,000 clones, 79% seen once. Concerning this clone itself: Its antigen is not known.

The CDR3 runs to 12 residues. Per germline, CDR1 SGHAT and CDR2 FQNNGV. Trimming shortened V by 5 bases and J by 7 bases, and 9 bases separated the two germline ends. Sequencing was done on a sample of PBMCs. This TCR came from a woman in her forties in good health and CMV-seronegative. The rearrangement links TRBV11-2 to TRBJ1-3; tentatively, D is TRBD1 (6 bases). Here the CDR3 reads CASSVTGNTIYF. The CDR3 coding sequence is TGTGCCAGCAGCGTAACAGGGAACACCATATATTTT.